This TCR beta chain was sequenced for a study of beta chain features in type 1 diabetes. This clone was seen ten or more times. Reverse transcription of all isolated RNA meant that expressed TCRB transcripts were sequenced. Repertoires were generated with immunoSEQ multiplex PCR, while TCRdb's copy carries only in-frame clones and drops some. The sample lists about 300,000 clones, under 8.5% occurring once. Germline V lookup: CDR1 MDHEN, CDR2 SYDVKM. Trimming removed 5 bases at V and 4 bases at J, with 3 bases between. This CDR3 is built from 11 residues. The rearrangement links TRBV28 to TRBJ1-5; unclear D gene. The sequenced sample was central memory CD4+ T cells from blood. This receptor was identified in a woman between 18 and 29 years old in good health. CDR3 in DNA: TGTGCCAGCAGTGTTAATCAGCCCCAGCATTTT. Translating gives CASSVNQPQHF.